This entry features one T cell receptor beta chain sequence. Which antigen it targets is not known. No much larger clone is present one base from it, and per-base qualities are unavailable. The trial excluded patients who had a history of autoimmune disease or who were on systemic immunosuppression. Peripheral blood for TCR sequencing was collected from all dose cohorts at baseline, on cycle 4 day 1, and on cycle 7 day 1. Samples were obtained from an open-label, multicenter, first-in-human phase I dose-escalation trial of ivuxolimab. Adults with locally advanced or metastatic melanoma, renal cell carcinoma, hepatocellular carcinoma or head and neck squamous cell carcinoma were enrolled in the trial. Before TCR sequencing, CD4+ T cells and CD8+ T cells were sorted from peripheral blood as separate populations. There are 19 amino acids in the CDR3, from cysteine to phenylalanine inclusive. The CDR3 DNA has 57 bases and is translated from base 1. Trimming accounts for 3 bases at V and 2 bases at J, while the number of junction bases matched to no gene is 15. The CDR1 and CDR2 encoded by the germline V gene (reference sequence) are LNHDA and SQIVND.

This sample stems from a study of OX40 agonist ivuxolimab in advanced cancers. The study in broad terms: The costimulatory receptor OX40 (CD134) was targeted by ivuxolimab, a fully human IgG2 agonistic monoclonal antibody. Intravenous ivuxolimab was administered to patients every 2 weeks at six dose levels: 0.01, 0.1, 0.3, 1.5, 3 and 10 mg/kg. Of the roughly 53 patients in dose escalation, about 20 had hepatocellular carcinoma, around 15 had melanoma, 9 had renal cell carcinoma and 9 had head and neck cancer. A male proportion of roughly 80% and a mean age of approximately 58 years, ranging from 23 to 79, were recorded for the dose-escalation cohort. Patients were allowed to have had prior anti-PD-1, anti-PD-L1 or anti-CTLA-4 therapy, and more than 30% of the dose-escalation patients had previously received checkpoint inhibitors. Three dose-escalation patients achieved partial responses, one with hepatocellular carcinoma and two with cutaneous melanoma. The point of sequencing TCRbeta in the periphery was to test whether ivuxolimab changed TCR sequence diversity and drove clonal T-cell expansion. The paper reports the monotherapy dose-escalation portion (N of about 54 patients) of the phase I ivuxolimab trial.

For sequencing of the TCRbeta CDR3 region, genomic DNA was extracted from the sorted cells. TCRbeta CDR3 regions were sequenced using the immunoSEQ Assay. TCRdb mirrors the immuneACCESS table, restricted to in-frame sequences. Some clones are absent from its copies; in checked studies, under half trace to an unresolved V gene, and the reason for the others is unknown. The sample includes nearly 60,000 clones, with about 81% observed a single time. Approximately 0.7% of the sample belongs to the ten largest clones. Beyond this particular receptor, the publication reports: At doses from 0.1 to 3.0 mg/kg, clonal expansion was seen in both CD4+ and CD8+ blood T cells between baseline and week 6. After ivuxolimab, CD8+ T cells had more expanded clones than CD4+ T cells on average. Partial responders in the 0.1-3.0 mg/kg groups had among the lowest normalized peripheral clonal expansion, especially among CD8+ T cells. Low levels of normalized T-cell clonal expansion were also seen in some patients who did not respond. The antigen specificity of the peripheral T cells that underwent clonal expansion was not determined.

The chain was built from TRBV19 and TRBJ2-3; the junction holds 9 bases that match TRBD2. The sequence was collected from an adult with an advanced solid tumor such as melanoma, head and neck, liver or kidney cancer. The material sequenced was CD4+ or CD8+ T cells sorted from blood, taken in a trial of the OX40 agonist ivuxolimab. The DNA sequence is as follows: TGTGCCAGTAGTATCTTTGGCGGGGGGGCCTTAAGTAACACAGATACGCAGTATTTT. Its amino acids are CASSIFGGGALSNTDTQYF.